This T cell receptor beta chain was identified during a study of OX40 agonist ivuxolimab in advanced cancers. With regard to the full study: Ivuxolimab was a fully human IgG2 agonistic monoclonal antibody targeting the costimulatory receptor OX40 (CD134). The paper reports the monotherapy dose-escalation portion (N of about 47 patients) of the phase I ivuxolimab trial. The purpose of peripheral TCRbeta sequencing was to test whether ivuxolimab changed TCR sequence diversity and led to clonal T-cell expansion. In the dose-escalation cohort, more than 75% of patients were male, and the mean age was roughly 60 years, with a range of 23 to 79. Patients were allowed to have had prior anti-PD-1, anti-PD-L1 or anti-CTLA-4 therapy, and 40% of the dose-escalation patients had been treated with checkpoint inhibitors. Intravenous ivuxolimab was administered to patients every 2 weeks at six dose levels: 0.01, 0.1, 0.3, 1.5, 3 and 10 mg/kg. Partial responses were achieved by three dose-escalation patients, of whom one had hepatocellular carcinoma and two had cutaneous melanoma. Of the approximately 50 dose-escalation patients, hepatocellular carcinoma was present in about 20, melanoma in about 15, renal cell carcinoma in 9 and head and neck cancer in 9.

To sequence the TCRbeta CDR3 region, genomic DNA was isolated from the sorted cells. The immunoSEQ Assay was used for sequencing of TCRbeta CDR3 regions. TCRdb limited this immuneACCESS table to in-frame rearrangements with V and J called. A share of clones is missing; checked studies link under half to unresolved V genes, and the rest is unexplained. Recorded for this sample are about 98,000 clones; 93% of them occurred a single time. The ten largest clones represent around 0.28% of the sample. As to this clone: Its antigen remains unidentified. Within one base of it there is no much larger clone, and no base qualities were kept.

General study outcomes and caveats: The antigen specificity of the clonally expanded peripheral T cells was not determined. Low levels of normalized T-cell clonal expansion were also seen in some nonresponding patients. In partial responders in the 0.1-3.0 mg/kg groups, normalized peripheral clonal expansion was found to be among the lowest, especially among CD8+ T cells. On average, CD8+ T cells showed more expanded clones than CD4+ T cells after ivuxolimab. At doses of 0.1 to 3.0 mg/kg, clonal expansion of both CD4+ and CD8+ T cells in blood was seen between baseline and week 6.

CDR1 and CDR2 are read off the germline V gene (reference sequence) as GTSNPN and SVGIG. V sheds 2 bases and J sheds 8 bases, leaving 12 bases between their ends. Including cysteine and phenylalanine, the CDR3 has 13 amino acids. Here the CDR3 DNA is all that survives: 39 bases in frame from base 1. Patients with a history of autoimmune disease or receiving systemic immunosuppression were excluded from the trial. Peripheral blood for TCR sequencing was collected from all dose cohorts at baseline, on cycle 4 day 1, and on cycle 7 day 1. The samples were taken from a phase I, first-in-human, multicenter, open-label dose-escalation trial of ivuxolimab. Adults with locally advanced or metastatic melanoma, renal cell, hepatocellular, or head and neck squamous cell carcinoma were enrolled in the trial. Before TCR sequencing, CD4+ T cells and CD8+ T cells from peripheral blood were sorted into separate populations.

This receptor chain uses TRBV30 and TRBJ1-4, and possibly TRBD1, on 5 matching bases. The source material was CD4+ or CD8+ T cells sorted from blood, sampled in a trial of the OX40 agonist ivuxolimab. This receptor was obtained from an adult with an advanced solid tumor such as melanoma, head and neck, liver or kidney cancer. The sequenced DNA: TGTGCCTGGAGTCCGGGGGGTTACGAAAAACTGTTTTTT. It translates as CAWSPGGYEKLFF. Reference TRBV30 and TRBJ1-4 proteins supply the regions before and after the CDR3; the full variable domain is: SQTIHQWPATLVQPVGSPLSLECTVEGTSNPNLYWYRQAAGRGLQLLFYSVGIGQISSEVPQNLSASRPQDRQFILSSKKLLLSDSGFYLCAWSPGGYEKLFFGSGTQLSVL.